These 24 T cell receptor beta chains originate from one sample sequenced in a study of blood T cell repertoires in COVID-19. Repertoires were generated with immunoSEQ multiplex PCR, while TCRdb's copy carries only in-frame clones and drops some. The repertoire holds about 190,000 clones, with under 85% as singletons. Sequenced: peripheral blood. These receptors came from a woman aged 40 to 50 with acute or convalescent COVID-19.

The chain recombines TRBV4-2 with TRBJ2-3; 7 positions match TRBD2. Losses at the gene ends were 0 bases for V and 5 bases for J; bases not matched to a gene: 8. The CDR3 spans 16 residues. Per germline, CDR1 LGHNA and CDR2 YNFKEQ. CDR3 in DNA: TGTGCCAGCAGCCAAGAGGGGGATGGGGGGGTAGATACGCAGTATTTT. It encodes CASSQEGDGGVDTQYF.

The chain combines TRBV3-1 (or the pseudogene TRBV3-2) with TRBJ2-3; the match to TRBD2 covers 7 bases. The germline V gene encodes CDR1 LGHDT and CDR2 YNNKEL (reference sequence). The CDR3 has 15 residues. The V and J ends lost 4 bases and 1 base, in that order; junction bases with no gene match: 5. CDR3 DNA: TGTGCCAGCAGCCGGGGAGGGGCCGGCACAGATACGCAGTATTTT. It encodes CASSRGGAGTDTQYF.

The V and J genes are TRBV20-1 and TRBJ1-1, with D unclear. Between the trimmed V and J ends, which lost 3 bases and 3 bases, there was a span of 11 bases. This CDR3 spans 13 amino acids. From germline, CDR1 is DFQATT and CDR2 SNEGSKA (reference sequence). In DNA, the CDR3 is TGCAGTGCTAGTGAGGGAGTGGACACTGAAGCTTTCTTT. Its translation is CSASEGVDTEAFF.

This sequence joins TRBV3-1 (or the pseudogene TRBV3-2) and TRBJ2-5, with 8 bases fitting TRBD2. CDR3 length equals 14 residues. Trimming at V came to 6 bases and at J to 5 bases, leaving 8 bases not matched to a gene. Germline V CDR1 and CDR2: LGHDT, YNNKEL (reference sequence). CDR3 sequence (DNA): TGTGCCAGCAGGGGACTAGGGGCGGGGGAGACCCAGTACTTC. It yields the protein CASRGLGAGETQYF.

V is TRBV4-2 and J is TRBJ2-2; D is possibly TRBD2 (5 bases). The ends were cut back, 2 bases at V and 4 bases at J, with 14 bases in the middle. CDR3 length: 16 amino acids. CDR1 and CDR2 (germline): LGHNA, YNFKEQ. The chain's CDR3 is CASSQHRGSSTGELFF. The CDR3 DNA is TGTGCCAGCAGCCAACATCGGGGAAGTTCCACCGGGGAGCTGTTTTTT.

This clone appeared a single time. V usage is TRBV19 and J usage is TRBJ1-6; 7 bases map to TRBD1. Germline V gives CDR1 LNHDA, CDR2 SQIVND (reference sequence). The CDR3 consists of 14 residues. The V segment lost 5 bases and the J segment 9 bases; nucleotides outside the gene matches: 7. This CDR3 reads CASSPRDSLSPLHF. DNA for the CDR3: TGTGCCAGTAGTCCAAGGGACAGCCTTTCACCCCTCCACTTT.

CDR3 protein: CASRPGTGVDTQYF. CDR3 sequence (DNA): TGTGCCAGCAGGCCCGGGACAGGGGTCGATACGCAGTATTTT. V gene TRBV7-9 combines with J gene TRBJ2-3; 10 bases are shared with TRBD1. This CDR3 is built from 14 residues. After removal of 6 bases from V and 6 bases from J, the junction contained 6 bases not matched to a gene. CDR1 is SEHNR and CDR2 is FQNEAQ in the germline V gene (reference sequence).

The chain couples TRBV24-1 to TRBJ2-5; possible D gene TRBD2, 5 bases. The CDR3 loop spans 14 amino acids. In germline, CDR1 is KGHDR, CDR2 SFDVKD. V lost 9 bases and J lost 5, with 18 bases in between. DNA for the CDR3: TGTGCCACCGAAAGGCTGAGGGTTCTCGAGACCCAGTACTTC. Its translation: CATERLRVLETQYF.

This chain uses TRBV19 with TRBJ2-6; tentative D call: TRBD1 (6 bases). The CDR3 is 16 amino acids. CDR1 and CDR2 from the germline V gene are LNHDA and SQIVND (reference sequence). V dropped 10 bases and J dropped 1 base, with 17 bases sitting between them. For the CDR3, the DNA is TGTGCCACCGCGAAAGTTGACAGGTCTGGGGCCAACGTCCTGACTTTC. Its protein product is CATAKVDRSGANVLTF.

The J gene is TRBJ1-2, the V gene TRBV28; the D is unclear. Between the trimmed V and J ends, which lost 10 bases and 4 bases, there was a span of 13 bases. Per germline, CDR1 MDHEN and CDR2 SYDVKM. CDR3 size: 12 residues. The CDR3 is CATSRYLYGYTF. The DNA for the CDR3 is TGTGCCACGAGCCGTTACCTCTATGGCTACACCTTC.

The V and J genes are TRBV2 and TRBJ2-3, with unresolved D. V gave up 6 bases and J gave up 2 bases, with 12 bases separating them. The CDR3 runs to 14 residues. CDR1 and CDR2 (germline): SNHLY, FYNNEI. CDR3 region: CASRAHPNTDTQYF. CDR3 DNA: TGTGCCAGCAGGGCACATCCCAACACAGATACGCAGTATTTT.

The chain employs TRBV3-1 (or the pseudogene TRBV3-2) and TRBJ1-1; 8 bases line up with TRBD1. The CDR3 has 14 residues. CDR1 LGHDT and CDR2 YNNKEL come from the germline V gene (reference sequence). Losses at the gene ends were 4 bases for V and 1 base for J; bases not matched to a gene: 2. Here the CDR3 DNA reads TGTGCCAGCAGCCGCGGACAGGGGAACACTGAAGCTTTCTTT. This encodes CASSRGQGNTEAFF.

The chain couples TRBV28 to TRBJ2-7; 10 nucleotides agree with TRBD2. In germline, CDR1 is MDHEN, CDR2 SYDVKM. The CDR3 covers 14 residues. V lost 7 bases, J lost 3 bases, and 6 bases stayed unmatched. DNA of the CDR3: TGTGCCAGCACCTCCGGGACTAGCGTCTACGAGCAGTACTTC. This sequence encodes CASTSGTSVYEQYF.

This clone was detected a few times. V is TRBV18 and J is TRBJ1-2, with 8 bases that match TRBD1. CDR3 length equals 14 residues. CDR1 is KGHSH, CDR2 LQKENI, per germline. Unmatched junction bases numbered 6, after V lost 6 bases and J lost 3 bases. CDR3 bases: TGTGCCAGCTCGTCATCGACAGGGGACTATGGCTACACCTTC. It translates to CASSSSTGDYGYTF.

The V and J genes are TRBV6-2 or TRBV6-3 and TRBJ1-5; D gene unclear. The germline CDR1 and CDR2 sequences are MNHEY and SVGEGT. Between the trimmed V and J ends, which lost 0 bases and 0 bases, there was a span of 18 bases. The CDR3 has 19 residues. DNA of the CDR3: TGTGCCAGCAGTTACTCCCTTGTGAAGGGAGCGGTTAGCAATCAGCCCCAGCATTTT. This codes for CASSYSLVKGAVSNQPQHF.

The gene calls are TRBV10-1 and TRBJ1-1; D gene unclear. Germline V gives CDR1 WNHNN, CDR2 SYGVQD (reference sequence). The CDR3 extends over 14 amino acids. Trimming pared 2 bases from V and 0 bases from J, leaving 7 bases between. Here the CDR3 DNA reads TGCGCCAGCAGTGAGACTACAATGAACACTGAAGCTTTCTTT. This encodes CASSETTMNTEAFF.

The genes are TRBV4-2 and TRBJ2-1; possible D gene TRBD2, 6 bases. In germline, CDR1 is LGHNA, CDR2 YNFKEQ. The CDR3 contains 13 residues. V was trimmed by 9 bases and J by 10 bases, leaving 19 bases between them. The CDR3 DNA is TGTGCCAGTACCGGGACTGGTGGGGGGGAGCAGTTCTTC. It codes for CASTGTGGGEQFF.

This sequence joins TRBV29-1 and TRBJ1-2, with a possible D match to TRBD1 (6 bases). Germline values: CDR1 SQVTM, CDR2 ANQGSEA. The CDR3 consists of 13 residues. Trimming pared 2 bases from V and 4 bases from J, leaving 11 bases between. CDR3 bases: TGCAGCGTTGAACTGGACAGCGTCTATGGCTACACCTTC. This sequence encodes CSVELDSVYGYTF.

This rearrangement joins TRBV4-1 to TRBJ1-1; TRBD1 is a possible D gene (5 bases). V was clipped by 1 base and J by 3 bases, with 21 bases between them. From germline, CDR1 is MGHRA and CDR2 YSYEKL. The CDR3 is 18 amino acids. CDR3 DNA: TGCGCCAGCAGCCAAGGGGGTATGATTTTGTTAGGGGACACTGAAGCTTTCTTT. Translation: CASSQGGMILLGDTEAFF.

This chain connects TRBV10-1 to TRBJ1-3; D is ambiguous. V lost 3 bases and J 0 bases, leaving 6 bases between the germline ends. The CDR3 runs 14 residues. Germline CDR1 and CDR2: WNHNN and SYGVQD (reference sequence). CDR3 sequence (DNA): TGCGCCAGCAGTGACGCCAGCTCTGGAAACACCATATATTTT. It is translated as CASSDASSGNTIYF.

The chain recombines TRBV27 with TRBJ1-2; D is perhaps TRBD1 (5 bases). Between the trimmed V and J ends, which lost 6 bases and 4 bases, there was a span of 12 bases. Germline V gives CDR1 MNHEY, CDR2 SMNVEV (reference sequence). This CDR3 has 13 residues. The CDR3 region is CASRSLQGYGYTF. DNA of the CDR3: TGTGCCAGCAGATCCCTTCAGGGCTATGGCTACACCTTC.

The genes are TRBV27 and TRBJ2-7, with 10 nucleotides matching TRBD1. Per germline, CDR1 MNHEY and CDR2 SMNVEV (reference sequence). J gave up 5 bases and V 0 bases, and 1 base lay outside the gene matches. The CDR3 has 14 amino acids. CDR3 sequence reads: CASSLSTGGHEQYF. The CDR3, as DNA: TGTGCCAGCAGTTTATCGACAGGGGGCCACGAGCAGTACTTC.

The chain recombines TRBV24-1 with TRBJ2-7; tentatively, D is TRBD2 (5 bases). CDR3 length equals 15 residues. The ends were cut back, 3 bases at V and 2 bases at J, with 13 bases in the middle. Germline CDR1 is KGHDR and CDR2 is SFDVKD. The CDR3 DNA reads TGTGCCACCAGTGATCCGTCCACTAGTCCCTACGAGCAGTACTTC. Translating gives CATSDPSTSPYEQYF.

J is TRBJ1-1 and V is TRBV2, with D uncertain. The V and J ends lost 6 bases and 4 bases respectively, with 15 bases between them. The V gene's germline CDR1 is SNHLY and CDR2 FYNNEI. This CDR3 is built from 14 residues. The CDR3 protein is CASRYFDIGTEAFF. CDR3 in DNA: TGTGCCAGCAGATACTTTGACATAGGCACTGAAGCTTTCTTT.